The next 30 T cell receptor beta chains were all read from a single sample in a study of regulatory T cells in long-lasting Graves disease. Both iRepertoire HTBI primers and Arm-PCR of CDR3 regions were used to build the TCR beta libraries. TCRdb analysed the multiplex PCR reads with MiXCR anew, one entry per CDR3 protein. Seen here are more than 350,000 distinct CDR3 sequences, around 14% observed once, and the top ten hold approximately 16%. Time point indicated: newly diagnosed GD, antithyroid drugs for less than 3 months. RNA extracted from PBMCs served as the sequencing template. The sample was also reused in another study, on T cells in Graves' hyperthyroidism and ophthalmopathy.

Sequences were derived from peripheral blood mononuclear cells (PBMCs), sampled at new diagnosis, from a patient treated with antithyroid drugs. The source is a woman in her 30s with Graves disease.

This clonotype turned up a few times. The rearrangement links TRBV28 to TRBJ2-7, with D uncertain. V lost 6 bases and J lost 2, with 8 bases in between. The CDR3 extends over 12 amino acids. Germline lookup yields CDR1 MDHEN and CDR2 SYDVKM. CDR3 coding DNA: TGTGCCAGCAGCGCTGTAACCTACGAGCAGTACTTC. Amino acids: CASSAVTYEQYF. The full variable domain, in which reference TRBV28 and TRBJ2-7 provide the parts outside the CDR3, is DVKVTQSSRYLVKRTGEKVFLECVQDMDHENMFWYRQDPGLGLRLIYFSYDVKMKEKGDIPEGYSVSREKKERFSLILESASTNQTSMYLCASSAVTYEQYFGPGTRLTVT.

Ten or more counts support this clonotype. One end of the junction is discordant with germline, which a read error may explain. The CDR3, as DNA: TGTGCCAGCAGCTTACCCACAGATACGCAGTATTTT. As protein: CASSLPTDTQYF. This chain joins TRBV5-1 and TRBJ2-3; no clear D gene. This CDR3 has 12 amino acids. Germline V gene data show CDR1 as SGHRS and CDR2 as YFSETQ.

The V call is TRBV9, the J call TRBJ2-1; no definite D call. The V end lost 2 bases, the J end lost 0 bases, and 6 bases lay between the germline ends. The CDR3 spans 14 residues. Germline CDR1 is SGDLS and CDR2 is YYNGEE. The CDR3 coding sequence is TGTGCCAGCAGCGTCGGCTACTCCTACAATGAGCAGTTCTTC. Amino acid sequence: CASSVGYSYNEQFF.

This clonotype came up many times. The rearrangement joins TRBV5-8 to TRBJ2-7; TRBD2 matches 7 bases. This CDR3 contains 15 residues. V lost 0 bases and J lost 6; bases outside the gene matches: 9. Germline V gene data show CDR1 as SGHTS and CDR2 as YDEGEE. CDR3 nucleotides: TGTGCCAGCAGCTTGGAGGGGTCTGGGAGGGGCGAGCAGTACTTC. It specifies CASSLEGSGRGEQYF. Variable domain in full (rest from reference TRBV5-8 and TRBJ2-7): EAGVTQSPTHLIKTRGQQATLRCSPISGHTSVYWYQQALGLGLQFLLWYDEGEERNRGNFPPRFSGRQFPNYSSELNVNALELEDSALYLCASSLEGSGRGEQYFGPGTRLTVT.

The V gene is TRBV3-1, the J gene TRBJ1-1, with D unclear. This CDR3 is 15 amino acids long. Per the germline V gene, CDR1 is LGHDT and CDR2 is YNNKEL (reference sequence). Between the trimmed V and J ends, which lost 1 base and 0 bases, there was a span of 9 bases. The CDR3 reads CASSQVESVNTEAFF. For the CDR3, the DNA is TGTGCCAGCAGCCAAGTGGAGTCAGTGAACACTGAAGCTTTCTTT.

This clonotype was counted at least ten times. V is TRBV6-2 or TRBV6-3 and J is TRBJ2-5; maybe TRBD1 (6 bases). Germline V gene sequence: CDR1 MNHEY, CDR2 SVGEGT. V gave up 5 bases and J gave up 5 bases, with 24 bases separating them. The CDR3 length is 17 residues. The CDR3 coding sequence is TGTGCCAGCAGTGTTGGTACCGGGACATCCTTGAGGGAGACCCAGTACTTC. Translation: CASSVGTGTSLRETQYF.

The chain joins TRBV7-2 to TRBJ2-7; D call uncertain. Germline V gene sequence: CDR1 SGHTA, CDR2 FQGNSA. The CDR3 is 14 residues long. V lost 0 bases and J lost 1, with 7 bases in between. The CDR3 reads CASSLARRSYEQYF. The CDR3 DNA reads TGTGCCAGCAGCTTAGCGAGGCGATCCTACGAGCAGTACTTC.

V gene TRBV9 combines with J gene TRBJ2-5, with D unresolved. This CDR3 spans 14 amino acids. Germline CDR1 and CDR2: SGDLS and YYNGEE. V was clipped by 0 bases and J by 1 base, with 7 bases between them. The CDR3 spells CASSVESFQETQYF. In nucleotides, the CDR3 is TGTGCCAGCAGCGTAGAGTCCTTCCAAGAGACCCAGTACTTC.

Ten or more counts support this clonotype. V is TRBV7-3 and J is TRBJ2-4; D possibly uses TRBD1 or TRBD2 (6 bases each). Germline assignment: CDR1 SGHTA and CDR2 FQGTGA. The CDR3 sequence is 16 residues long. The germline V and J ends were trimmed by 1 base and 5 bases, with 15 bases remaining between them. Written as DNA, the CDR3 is TGTGCCAGCAGCTTAAACGGCCGGGGGCAGCAAAACATTCAGTACTTC. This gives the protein CASSLNGRGQQNIQYF.

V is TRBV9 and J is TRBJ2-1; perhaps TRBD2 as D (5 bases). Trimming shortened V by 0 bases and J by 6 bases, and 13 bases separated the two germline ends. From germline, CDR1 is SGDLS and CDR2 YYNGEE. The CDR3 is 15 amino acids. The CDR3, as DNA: TGTGCCAGCAGCGTAGGGCGTCGAGGGAGCAATGAGCAGTTCTTC. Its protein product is CASSVGRRGSNEQFF.

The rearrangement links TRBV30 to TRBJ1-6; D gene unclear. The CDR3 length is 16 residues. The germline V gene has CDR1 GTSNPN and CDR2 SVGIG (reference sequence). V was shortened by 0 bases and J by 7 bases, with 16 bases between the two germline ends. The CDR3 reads CAWSVPGWRRNSPLHF. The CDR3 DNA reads TGTGCCTGGAGTGTACCTGGGTGGAGGCGGAATTCACCCCTCCACTTT.

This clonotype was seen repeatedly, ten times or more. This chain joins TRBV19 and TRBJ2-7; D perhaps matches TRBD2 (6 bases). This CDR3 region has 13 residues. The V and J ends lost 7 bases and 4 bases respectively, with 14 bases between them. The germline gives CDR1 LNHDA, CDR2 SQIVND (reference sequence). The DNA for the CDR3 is TGTGCCAGTACCCCCGCGGAGGGATACGAGCAGTACTTC. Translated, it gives CASTPAEGYEQYF.

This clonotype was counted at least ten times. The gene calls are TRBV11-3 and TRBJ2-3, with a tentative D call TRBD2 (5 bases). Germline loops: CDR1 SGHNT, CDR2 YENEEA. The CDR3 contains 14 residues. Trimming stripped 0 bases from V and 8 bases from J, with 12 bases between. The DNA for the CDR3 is TGTGCCAGCAGCTTAGACACGGTGGAGGTTACGCAGTATTTT. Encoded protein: CASSLDTVEVTQYF.

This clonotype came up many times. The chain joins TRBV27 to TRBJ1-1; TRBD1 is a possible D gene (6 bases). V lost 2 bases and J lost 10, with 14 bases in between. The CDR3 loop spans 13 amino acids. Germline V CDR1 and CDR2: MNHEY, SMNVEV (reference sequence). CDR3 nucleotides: TGTGCCAGCAGTTTAATTACAGGGTCTACAGCTTTCTTT. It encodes CASSLITGSTAFF.

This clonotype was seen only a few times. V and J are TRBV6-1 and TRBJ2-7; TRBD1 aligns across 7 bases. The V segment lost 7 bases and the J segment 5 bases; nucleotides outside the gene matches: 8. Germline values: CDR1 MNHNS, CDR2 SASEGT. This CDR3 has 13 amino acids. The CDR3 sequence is CASKRQGADEQYF. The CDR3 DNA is TGTGCCAGCAAACGACAGGGAGCGGACGAGCAGTACTTC.

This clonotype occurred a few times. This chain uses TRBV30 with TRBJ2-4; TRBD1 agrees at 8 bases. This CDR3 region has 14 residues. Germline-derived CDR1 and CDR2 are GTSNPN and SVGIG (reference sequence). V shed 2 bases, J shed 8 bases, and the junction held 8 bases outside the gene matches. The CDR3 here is CAWSREDRGDIQYF. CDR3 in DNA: TGTGCCTGGAGTCGGGAAGACAGGGGTGACATTCAGTACTTC.

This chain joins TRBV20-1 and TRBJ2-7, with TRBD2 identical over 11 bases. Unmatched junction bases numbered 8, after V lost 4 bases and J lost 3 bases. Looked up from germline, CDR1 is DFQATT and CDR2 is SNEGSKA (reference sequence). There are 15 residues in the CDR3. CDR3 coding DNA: TGCAGTGCTAAAGGGGGGACTAGCGGATACTACGAGCAGTACTTC. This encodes CSAKGGTSGYYEQYF.

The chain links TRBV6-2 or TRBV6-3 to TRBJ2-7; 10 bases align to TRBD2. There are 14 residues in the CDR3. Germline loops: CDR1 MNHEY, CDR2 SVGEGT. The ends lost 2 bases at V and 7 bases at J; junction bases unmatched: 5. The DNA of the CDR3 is TGTGCCAGCAGTTACGGGCTAGCGGGAGCTGAGCAGTACTTC. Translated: CASSYGLAGAEQYF.

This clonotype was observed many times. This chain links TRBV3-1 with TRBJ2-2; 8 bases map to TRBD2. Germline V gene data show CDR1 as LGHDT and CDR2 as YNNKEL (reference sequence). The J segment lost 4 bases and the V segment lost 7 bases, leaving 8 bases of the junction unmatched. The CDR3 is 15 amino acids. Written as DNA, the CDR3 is TGTGCCAGCACGGGAGGGAGGGCCCTCACCGGGGAGCTGTTTTTT. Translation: CASTGGRALTGELFF.

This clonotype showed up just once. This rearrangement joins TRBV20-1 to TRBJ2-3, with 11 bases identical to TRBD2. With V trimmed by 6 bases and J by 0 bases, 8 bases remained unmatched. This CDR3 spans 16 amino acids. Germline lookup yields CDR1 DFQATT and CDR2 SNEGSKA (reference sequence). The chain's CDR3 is CSAHPGLAVSTDTQYF. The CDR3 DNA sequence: TGCAGTGCGCATCCGGGACTAGCGGTTAGCACAGATACGCAGTATTTT.

In nucleotides, the CDR3 is TGTGCCACCAGTGACCCCAGACTAGAGGGAGAGACCCAGTACTTC. Translated, it gives CATSDPRLEGETQYF. The chain is built from TRBV24-1 and TRBJ2-5; weak D call: TRBD2 (6 bases). Germline-derived CDR1 and CDR2 are KGHDR and SFDVKD. Trimming removed 4 bases from V and 4 bases from J, with 15 bases in between. The CDR3 consists of 15 residues.

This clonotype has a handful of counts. In DNA, the CDR3 is TGTGCCAGCAGTGAAGCGACGAACACCGGGGAGCTGTTTTTT. Translating it yields CASSEATNTGELFF. This chain joins TRBV2 and TRBJ2-2; D is uncertain. The CDR3 consists of 14 residues. Germline CDR1 is SNHLY and CDR2 is FYNNEI. Trimming took off 0 bases at V and 0 bases at J, with 2 bases between the two ends.

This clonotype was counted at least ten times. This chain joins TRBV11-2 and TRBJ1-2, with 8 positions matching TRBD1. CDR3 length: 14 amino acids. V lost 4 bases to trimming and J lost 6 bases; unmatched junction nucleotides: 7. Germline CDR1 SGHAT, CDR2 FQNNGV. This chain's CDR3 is CASSWGQANNGYTF. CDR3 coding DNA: TGTGCCAGCAGCTGGGGACAGGCGAATAATGGCTACACCTTC. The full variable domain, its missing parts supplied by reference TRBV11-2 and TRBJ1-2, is EAGVAQSPRYKIIEKRQSVAFWCNPISGHATLYWYQQILGQGPKLLIQFQNNGVVDDSQLPKDRFSAERLKGVDSTLKIQPAKLEDSAVYLCASSWGQANNGYTFGSGTRLTVV.

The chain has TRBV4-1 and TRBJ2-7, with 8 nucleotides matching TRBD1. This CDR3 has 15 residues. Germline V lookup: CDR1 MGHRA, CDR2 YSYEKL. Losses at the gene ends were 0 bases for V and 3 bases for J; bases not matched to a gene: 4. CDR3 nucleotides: TGCGCCAGCAGCCAAGATCATGGGACAGGCTACGAGCAGTACTTC. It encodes CASSQDHGTGYEQYF.

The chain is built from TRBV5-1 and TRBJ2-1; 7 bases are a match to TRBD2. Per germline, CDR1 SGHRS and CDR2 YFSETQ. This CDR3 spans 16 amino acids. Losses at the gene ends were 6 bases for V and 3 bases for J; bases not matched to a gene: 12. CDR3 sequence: CASTPSGGGYYNEQFF. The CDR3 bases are TGCGCCAGCACCCCGAGTGGGGGGGGGTACTACAATGAGCAGTTCTTC.

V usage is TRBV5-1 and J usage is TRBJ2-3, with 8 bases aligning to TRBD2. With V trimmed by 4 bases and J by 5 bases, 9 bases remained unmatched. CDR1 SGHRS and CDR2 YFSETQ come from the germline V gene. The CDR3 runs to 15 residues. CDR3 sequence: CASSGNAGGLDTQYF. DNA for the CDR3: TGCGCCAGCAGCGGAAACGCGGGGGGTTTAGATACGCAGTATTTT.

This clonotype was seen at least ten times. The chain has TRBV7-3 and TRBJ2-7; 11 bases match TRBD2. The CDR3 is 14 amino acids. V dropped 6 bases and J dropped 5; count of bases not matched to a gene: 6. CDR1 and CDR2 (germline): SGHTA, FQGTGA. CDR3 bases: TGTGCCAGCAGTCTAGCGGGAGGACCCCACGAGCAGTACTTC. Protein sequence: CASSLAGGPHEQYF.

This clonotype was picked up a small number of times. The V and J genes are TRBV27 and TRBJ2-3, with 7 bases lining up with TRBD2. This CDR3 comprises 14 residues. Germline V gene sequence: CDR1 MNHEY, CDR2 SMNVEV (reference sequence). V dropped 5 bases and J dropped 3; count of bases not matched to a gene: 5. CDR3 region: CASSMAGVTDTQYF. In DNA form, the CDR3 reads TGTGCCAGCAGTATGGCGGGAGTGACAGATACGCAGTATTTT.

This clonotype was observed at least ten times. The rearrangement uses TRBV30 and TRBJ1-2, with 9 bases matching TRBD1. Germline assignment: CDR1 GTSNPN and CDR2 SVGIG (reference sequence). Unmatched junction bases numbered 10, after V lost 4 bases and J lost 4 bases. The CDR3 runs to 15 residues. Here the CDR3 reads CAWTQGDRAPYGYTF. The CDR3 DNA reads TGTGCCTGGACCCAAGGGGACAGGGCCCCCTATGGCTACACCTTC.

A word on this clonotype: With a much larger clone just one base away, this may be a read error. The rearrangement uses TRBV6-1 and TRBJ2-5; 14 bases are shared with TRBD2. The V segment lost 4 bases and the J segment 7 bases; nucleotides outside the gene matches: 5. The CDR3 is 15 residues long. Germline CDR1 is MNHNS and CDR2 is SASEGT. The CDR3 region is CASSGLAGGSVTQYF. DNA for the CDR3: TGTGCCAGCAGTGGACTAGCGGGAGGGTCCGTGACCCAGTACTTC.